This TCR beta chain was sequenced in a study of blood T cells in healthy people across ages. Looking at the study overall: Template switching picked up about one barcoded beta molecule for each two T cells.

Trimming stripped 2 bases from V and 10 bases from J, with 9 bases between. The CDR3 runs 12 residues. Germline V CDR1 and CDR2: SNHLY, FYNNEI. This clonotype appeared a few times. Antigen: not known. The study, taken as a whole, reports: Measured against age, TCR beta diversity per million T cells decreased in a roughly linear manner.

Sample-barcoded 5' priming and a J-beta primer mix drove a second PCR of roughly 7 to 11 cycles. Carrying 12 random nucleotides, a template-switch adaptor labeled each individual cDNA molecule. A single record per CDR3 protein comes from TCRdb applying MiXCR to the 5' RACE reads. This sample has approximately 690,000 distinct CDR3 sequences; around two fifths occur once, and the top ten carry 25% to 35%. The sample comprised blood. The chain couples TRBV2 to TRBJ2-1; D not certain. This TCR derives from an elderly man in good health. This CDR3 is CASSELGREQFF. The DNA of the CDR3 is TGTGCCAGCAGTGAACTAGGAAGGGAGCAGTTCTTC.